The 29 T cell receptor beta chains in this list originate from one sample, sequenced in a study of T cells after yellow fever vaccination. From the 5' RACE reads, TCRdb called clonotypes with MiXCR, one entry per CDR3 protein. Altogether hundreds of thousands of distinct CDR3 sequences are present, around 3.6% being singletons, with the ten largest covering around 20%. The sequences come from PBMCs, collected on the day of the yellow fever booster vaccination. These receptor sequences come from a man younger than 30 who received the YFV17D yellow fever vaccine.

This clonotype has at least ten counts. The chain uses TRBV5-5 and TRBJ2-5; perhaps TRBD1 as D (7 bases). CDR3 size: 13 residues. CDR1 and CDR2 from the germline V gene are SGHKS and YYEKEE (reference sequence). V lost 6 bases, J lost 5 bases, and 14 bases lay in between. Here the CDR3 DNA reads TGTGCCAGCACCCAGGGGGGTAGGGAGACCCAGTACTTC. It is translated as CASTQGGRETQYF.

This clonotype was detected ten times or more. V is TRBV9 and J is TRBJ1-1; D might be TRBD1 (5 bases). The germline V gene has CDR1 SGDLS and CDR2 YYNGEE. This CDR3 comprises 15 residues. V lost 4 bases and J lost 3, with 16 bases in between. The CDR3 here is CASSTQGVSDTEAFF. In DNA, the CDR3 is TGTGCCAGCAGCACCCAGGGCGTAAGTGACACTGAAGCTTTCTTT.

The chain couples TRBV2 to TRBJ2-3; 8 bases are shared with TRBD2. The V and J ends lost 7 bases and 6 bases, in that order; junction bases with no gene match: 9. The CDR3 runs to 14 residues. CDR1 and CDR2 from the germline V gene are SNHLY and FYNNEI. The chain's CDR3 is CASTGAGTSDTQYF. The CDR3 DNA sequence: TGTGCCAGCACCGGGGCCGGGACTAGTGATACGCAGTATTTT.

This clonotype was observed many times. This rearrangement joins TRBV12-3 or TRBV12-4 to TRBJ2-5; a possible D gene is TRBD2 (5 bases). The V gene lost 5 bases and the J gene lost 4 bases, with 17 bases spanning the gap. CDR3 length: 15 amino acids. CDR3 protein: CASSRRALGRETQYF. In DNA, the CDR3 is TGTGCCAGCAGTCGCCGGGCCTTGGGGAGAGAGACCCAGTACTTC.

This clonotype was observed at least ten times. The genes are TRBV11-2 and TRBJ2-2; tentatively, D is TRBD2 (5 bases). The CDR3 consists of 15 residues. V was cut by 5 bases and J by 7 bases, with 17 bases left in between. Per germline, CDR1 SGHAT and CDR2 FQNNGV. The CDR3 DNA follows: TGTGCCAGCAGCCCCCCATATCCGGCGGGCGGGGAGCTGTTTTTT. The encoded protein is CASSPPYPAGGELFF.

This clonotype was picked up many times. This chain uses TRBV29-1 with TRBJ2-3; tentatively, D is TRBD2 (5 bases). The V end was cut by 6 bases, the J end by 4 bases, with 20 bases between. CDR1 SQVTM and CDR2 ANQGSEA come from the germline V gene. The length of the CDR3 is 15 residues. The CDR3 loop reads CSVALTRGRADTQYF. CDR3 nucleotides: TGCAGCGTAGCCCTTACTAGAGGGCGGGCAGATACGCAGTATTTT.

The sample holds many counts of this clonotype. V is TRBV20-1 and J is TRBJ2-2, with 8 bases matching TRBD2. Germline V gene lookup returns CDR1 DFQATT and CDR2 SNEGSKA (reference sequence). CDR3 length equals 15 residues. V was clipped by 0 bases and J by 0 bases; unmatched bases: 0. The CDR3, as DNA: TGCAGTGCTAGAGAGCGGGGGGCGAACACCGGGGAGCTGTTTTTT. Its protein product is CSARERGANTGELFF.

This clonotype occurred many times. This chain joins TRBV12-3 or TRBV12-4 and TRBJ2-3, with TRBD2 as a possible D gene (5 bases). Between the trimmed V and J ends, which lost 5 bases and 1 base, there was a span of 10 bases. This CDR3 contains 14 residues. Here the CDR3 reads CASSPTRGTDTQYF. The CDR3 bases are TGTGCCAGCAGTCCTACTAGAGGCACAGATACGCAGTATTTT.

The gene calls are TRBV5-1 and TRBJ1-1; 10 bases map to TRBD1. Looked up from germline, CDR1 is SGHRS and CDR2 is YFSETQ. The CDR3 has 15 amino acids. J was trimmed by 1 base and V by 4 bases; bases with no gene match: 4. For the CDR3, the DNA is TGCGCCAGCAGCCCGGGACAGGGGACGAACACTGAAGCTTTCTTT. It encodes CASSPGQGTNTEAFF. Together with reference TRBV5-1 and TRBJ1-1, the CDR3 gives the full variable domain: KAGVTQTPRYLIKTRGQQVTLSCSPISGHRSVSWYQQTPGQGLQFLFEYFSETQRNKGNFPGRFSGRQFSNSRSEMNVSTLELGDSALYLCASSPGQGTNTEAFFGQGTRLTVV.

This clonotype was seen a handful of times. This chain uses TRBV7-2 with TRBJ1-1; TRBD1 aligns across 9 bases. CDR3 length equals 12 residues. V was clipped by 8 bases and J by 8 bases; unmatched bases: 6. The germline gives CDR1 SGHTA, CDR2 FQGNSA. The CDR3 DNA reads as TGTGCCAGCGGCCGGGACAGGGAGGAAGCTTTCTTT. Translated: CASGRDREEAFF.

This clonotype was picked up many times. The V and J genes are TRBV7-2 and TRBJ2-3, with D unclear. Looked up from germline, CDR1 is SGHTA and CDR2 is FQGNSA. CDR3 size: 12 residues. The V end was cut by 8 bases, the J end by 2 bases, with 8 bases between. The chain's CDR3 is CASWDFTDTQYF. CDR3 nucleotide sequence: TGTGCCAGCTGGGATTTCACAGATACGCAGTATTTT.

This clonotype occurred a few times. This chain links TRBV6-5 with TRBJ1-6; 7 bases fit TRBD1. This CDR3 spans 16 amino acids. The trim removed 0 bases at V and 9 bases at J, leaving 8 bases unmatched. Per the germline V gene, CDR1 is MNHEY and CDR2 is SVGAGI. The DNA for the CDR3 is TGTGCCAGCAGTTACTCGCTTAGACAGGGTGGTTCACCCCTCCACTTT. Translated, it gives CASSYSLRQGGSPLHF.

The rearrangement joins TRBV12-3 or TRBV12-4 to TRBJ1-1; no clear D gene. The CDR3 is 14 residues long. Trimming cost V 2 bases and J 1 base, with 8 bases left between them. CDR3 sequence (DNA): TGTGCCAGCAGTTTATGGGCGGGGAACACTGAAGCTTTCTTT. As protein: CASSLWAGNTEAFF.

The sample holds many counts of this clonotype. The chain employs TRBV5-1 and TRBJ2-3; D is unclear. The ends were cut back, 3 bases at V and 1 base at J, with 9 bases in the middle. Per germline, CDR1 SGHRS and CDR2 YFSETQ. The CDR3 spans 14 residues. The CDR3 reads CASSSVGGTDTQYF. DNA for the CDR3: TGCGCCAGCAGCTCGGTTGGGGGCACAGATACGCAGTATTTT.

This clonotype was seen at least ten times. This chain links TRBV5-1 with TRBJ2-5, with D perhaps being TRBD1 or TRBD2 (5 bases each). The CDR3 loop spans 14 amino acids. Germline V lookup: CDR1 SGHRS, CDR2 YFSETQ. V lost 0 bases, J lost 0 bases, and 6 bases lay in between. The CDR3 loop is CASSLVGDQETQYF. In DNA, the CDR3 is TGCGCCAGCAGCTTGGTGGGGGACCAAGAGACCCAGTACTTC. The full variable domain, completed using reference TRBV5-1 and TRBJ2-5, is KAGVTQTPRYLIKTRGQQVTLSCSPISGHRSVSWYQQTPGQGLQFLFEYFSETQRNKGNFPGRFSGRQFSNSRSEMNVSTLELGDSALYLCASSLVGDQETQYFGPGTRLLVL.

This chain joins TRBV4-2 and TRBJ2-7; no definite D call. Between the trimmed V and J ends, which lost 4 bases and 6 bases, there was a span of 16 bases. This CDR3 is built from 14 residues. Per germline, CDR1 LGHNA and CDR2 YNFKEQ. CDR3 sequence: CASSRRRDGVEQYF. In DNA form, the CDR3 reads TGTGCCAGCAGCCGCAGAAGGGATGGGGTCGAGCAGTACTTC.

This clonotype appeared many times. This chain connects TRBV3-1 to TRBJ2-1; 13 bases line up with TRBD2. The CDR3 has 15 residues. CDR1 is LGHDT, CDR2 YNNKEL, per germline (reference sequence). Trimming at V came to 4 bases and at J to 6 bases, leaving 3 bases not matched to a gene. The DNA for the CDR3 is TGTGCCAGCAGCCTAGGGACTAGCGGGGTCAATGAGCAGTTCTTC. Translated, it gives CASSLGTSGVNEQFF.

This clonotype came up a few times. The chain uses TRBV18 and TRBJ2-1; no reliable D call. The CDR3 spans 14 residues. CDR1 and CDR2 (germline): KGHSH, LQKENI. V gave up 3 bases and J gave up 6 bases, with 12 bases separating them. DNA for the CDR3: TGTGCCAGCTCACCGGTGGTAGCTGCCAATGAGCAGTTCTTC. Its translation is CASSPVVAANEQFF. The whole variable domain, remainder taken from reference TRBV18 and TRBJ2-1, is NAGVMQNPRHLVRRRGQEARLRCSPMKGHSHVYWYRQLPEEGLKFMVYLQKENIIDESGMPKERFSAEFPKEGPSILRIQQVVRGDSAAYFCASSPVVAANEQFFGPGTRLTVL.

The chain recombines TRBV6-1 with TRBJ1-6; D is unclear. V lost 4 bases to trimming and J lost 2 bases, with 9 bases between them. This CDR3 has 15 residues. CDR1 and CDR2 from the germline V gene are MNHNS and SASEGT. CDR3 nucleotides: TGTGCCAGCAGTGGCGACTTGACCTATAATTCACCCCTCCACTTT. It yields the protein CASSGDLTYNSPLHF.

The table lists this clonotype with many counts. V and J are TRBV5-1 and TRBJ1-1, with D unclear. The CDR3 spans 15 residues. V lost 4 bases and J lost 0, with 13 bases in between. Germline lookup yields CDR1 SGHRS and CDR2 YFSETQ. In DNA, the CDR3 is TGCGCCAGCAGCCCATTCAGTACAGTGAACACTGAAGCTTTCTTT. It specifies CASSPFSTVNTEAFF.

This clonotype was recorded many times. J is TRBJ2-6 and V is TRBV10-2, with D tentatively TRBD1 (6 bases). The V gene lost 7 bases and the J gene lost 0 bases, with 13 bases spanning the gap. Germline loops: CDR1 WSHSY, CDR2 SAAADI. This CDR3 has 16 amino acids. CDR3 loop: CASTGTLLSGANVLTF. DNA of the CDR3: TGCGCCAGCACTGGGACATTGCTCTCTGGGGCCAACGTCCTGACTTTC.

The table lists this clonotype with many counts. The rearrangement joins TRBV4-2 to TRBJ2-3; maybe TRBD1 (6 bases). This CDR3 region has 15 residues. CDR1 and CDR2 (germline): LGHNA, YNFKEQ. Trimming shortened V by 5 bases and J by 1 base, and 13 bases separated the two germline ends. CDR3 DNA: TGTGCCAGCAGCACAGACCCAGGGGGCACAGATACGCAGTATTTT. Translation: CASSTDPGGTDTQYF.

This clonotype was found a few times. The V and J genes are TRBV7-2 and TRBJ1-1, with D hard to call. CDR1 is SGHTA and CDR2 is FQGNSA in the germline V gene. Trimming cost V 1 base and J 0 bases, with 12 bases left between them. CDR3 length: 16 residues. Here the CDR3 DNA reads TGTGCCAGCAGCTTAGACAGAGCCCACATGAACACTGAAGCTTTCTTT. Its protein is CASSLDRAHMNTEAFF.

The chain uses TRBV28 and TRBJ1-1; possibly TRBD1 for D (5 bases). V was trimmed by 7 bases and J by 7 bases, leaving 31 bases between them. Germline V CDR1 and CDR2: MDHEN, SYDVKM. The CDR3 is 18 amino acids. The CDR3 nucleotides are TGTGCCAGCAAAAAGGTCGGGGAGAGTTGGGGCCACGACCTTGAAGCTTTCTTT. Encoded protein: CASKKVGESWGHDLEAFF.

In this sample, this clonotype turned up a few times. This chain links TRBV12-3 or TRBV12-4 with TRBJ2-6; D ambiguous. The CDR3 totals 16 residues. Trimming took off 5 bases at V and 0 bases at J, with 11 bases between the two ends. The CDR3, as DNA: TGTGCCAGCAGTCCCCTCATGATCTCTGGGGCCAACGTCCTGACTTTC. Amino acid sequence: CASSPLMISGANVLTF.

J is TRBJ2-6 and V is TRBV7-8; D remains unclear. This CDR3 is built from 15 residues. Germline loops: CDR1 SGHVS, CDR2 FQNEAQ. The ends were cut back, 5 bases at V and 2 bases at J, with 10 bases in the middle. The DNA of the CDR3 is TGTGCCAGCAGCCCTCGGGCCCCTGGGGCCAACGTCCTGACTTTC. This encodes CASSPRAPGANVLTF.

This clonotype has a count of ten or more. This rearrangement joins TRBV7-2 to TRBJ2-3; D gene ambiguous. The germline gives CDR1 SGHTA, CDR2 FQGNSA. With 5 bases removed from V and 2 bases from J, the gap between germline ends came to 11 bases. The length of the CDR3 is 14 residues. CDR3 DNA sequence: TGTGCCAGCAGCAAACGGGCCTACACAGATACGCAGTATTTT. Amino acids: CASSKRAYTDTQYF.

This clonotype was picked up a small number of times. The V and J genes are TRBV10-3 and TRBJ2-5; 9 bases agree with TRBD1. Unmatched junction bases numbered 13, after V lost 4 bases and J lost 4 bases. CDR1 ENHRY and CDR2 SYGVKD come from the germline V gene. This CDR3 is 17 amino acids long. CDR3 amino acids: CAISGGQGAGGGETQYF. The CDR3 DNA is TGTGCCATCAGTGGGGGACAGGGCGCGGGTGGTGGAGAGACCCAGTACTTC.

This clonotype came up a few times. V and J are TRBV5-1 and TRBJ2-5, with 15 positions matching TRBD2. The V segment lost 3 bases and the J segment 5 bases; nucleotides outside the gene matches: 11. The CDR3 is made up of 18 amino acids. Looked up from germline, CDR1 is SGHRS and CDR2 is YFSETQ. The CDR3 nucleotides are TGCGCCAGCAGCTCCACCGGGACTAGCGGGGGGCGGGACGAGACCCAGTACTTC. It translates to CASSSTGTSGGRDETQYF.